Listed here are 19 T cell receptor beta chains from one sample, sequenced in a study of T cells after somatic rescue of genetic block (dated by TCRdb to 2020 to 2022). The method was the immunoSEQ multiplex PCR assay. This is the immuneACCESS table as TCRdb keeps it, with only in-frame sequences that have V and J called. A part of the clones is gone; compared with another copy, unresolved V genes explain less than half, and the rest is unexplained. The sample yields more than 9,500 clones; approximately 74% were counted once. The biggest ten clones account for roughly 22% of the sample. Sequencing used peripheral blood mononuclear cells (PBMCs). Receptors were obtained from a boy aged 5-17 years.

The chain joins TRBV30 to TRBJ2-2; 9 bases align to TRBD1. Germline-derived CDR1 and CDR2 are GTSNPN and SVGIG (reference sequence). V trimming: 2 bases; J trimming: 5 bases; junction bases outside the gene matches: 9. The CDR3 spans 16 residues. CDR3 sequence: CAWSHPGQGRTGELFF. The DNA for the CDR3 is TGTGCCTGGAGTCACCCGGGACAGGGAAGAACCGGGGAGCTGTTTTTT.

The V gene is TRBV27, the J gene TRBJ2-5, with D perhaps matching TRBD1 (6 bases). Trimming removed 6 bases at V and 2 bases at J, with 10 bases between. Germline-derived CDR1 and CDR2 are MNHEY and SMNVEV (reference sequence). CDR3 length: 13 amino acids. The chain's CDR3 is CASSHGTQETQYF. CDR3 nucleotide sequence: TGTGCCAGCAGCCACGGGACACAAGAGACCCAGTACTTC.

This clone was observed a few times. The chain uses TRBV7-6 and TRBJ2-2, with D unclear. Germline assignment: CDR1 SGHVS and CDR2 FNYEAQ. This CDR3 is 14 amino acids long. V was clipped by 3 bases and J by 6 bases, with 11 bases between them. CDR3 bases: TGTGCCAGCAGCTTGGGAAACCGTGCCGGGGAGCTGTTTTTT. Amino acid sequence: CASSLGNRAGELFF. Looking up the rest from reference TRBV7-6 and TRBJ2-2 gives the full variable domain: GAGVSQSPRYKVTKRGQDVALRCDPISGHVSLYWYRQALGQGPEFLTYFNYEAQQDKSGLPNDRFSAERPEGSISTLTIQRTEQRDSAMYRCASSLGNRAGELFFGEGSRLTVL.

The V call is TRBV4-2, the J call TRBJ2-7; 9 bases line up with TRBD2. Germline V gene sequence: CDR1 LGHNA, CDR2 YNFKEQ. V lost 3 bases, J lost 6 bases, and 9 bases stayed unmatched. The CDR3 consists of 15 residues. CDR3 residues: CASSHSPGLAGEQYF. Written as DNA, the CDR3 is TGTGCCAGCAGCCATTCTCCGGGACTAGCTGGCGAGCAGTACTTC.

The rearrangement uses TRBV28 and TRBJ1-1; tentatively, D is TRBD1 (6 bases). Germline V CDR1 and CDR2: MDHEN, SYDVKM. CDR3 length: 14 amino acids. The V end was cut by 3 bases, the J end by 4 bases, with 12 bases between. The CDR3: CASSFPSGVTEAFF. In DNA form, the CDR3 reads TGTGCCAGCAGTTTTCCCTCAGGGGTCACTGAAGCTTTCTTT.

The chain uses TRBV7-9 and TRBJ1-6; D ambiguous. Germline loops: CDR1 SEHNR, CDR2 FQNEAQ (reference sequence). Trimming left V 2 bases short and J 6 bases short, with 8 bases between. The CDR3 length is 14 residues. The chain's CDR3 is CASSLLDPNSPLHF. In nucleotides, the CDR3 is TGTGCCAGCAGCTTACTCGACCCTAATTCACCCCTCCACTTT.

This sequence joins TRBV27 and TRBJ2-7; no definite D call. Per the germline V gene, CDR1 is MNHEY and CDR2 is SMNVEV (reference sequence). The CDR3 extends over 15 amino acids. With 3 bases removed from V and 0 bases from J, the gap between germline ends came to 12 bases. The DNA for the CDR3 is TGTGCCAGCAGTTTTGCTTTTAGGACCTCCTACGAGCAGTACTTC. It is translated as CASSFAFRTSYEQYF.

The CDR3 DNA sequence: TGTGCCAGCAGCTTAATGGGCCGGGTCTCCTACAATGAGCAGTTCTTC. Translated, it gives CASSLMGRVSYNEQFF. V usage is TRBV7-3 and J usage is TRBJ2-1, with D uncertain. V dropped 1 base and J dropped 0 bases, with 10 bases sitting between them. The CDR3 runs to 16 residues. The germline V gene has CDR1 SGHTA and CDR2 FQGTGA.

The V call is TRBV11-1, the J call TRBJ1-4; D gene unclear. The CDR3 runs 14 residues. Germline V CDR1 and CDR2: SGHAT, FQDESV (reference sequence). Trimming pared 2 bases from V and 3 bases from J, leaving 7 bases between. In DNA, the CDR3 is TGTGCCAGCAGCTTATTAGGGCCTAATGAAAAACTGTTTTTT. Its protein product is CASSLLGPNEKLFF.

V is TRBV11-2 and J is TRBJ1-5; D unresolved. V dropped 5 bases and J dropped 0 bases, with 11 bases sitting between them. This CDR3 spans 15 amino acids. Germline values: CDR1 SGHAT, CDR2 FQNNGV. The CDR3 coding sequence is TGTGCCAGCAGCACGACCCCGTATAGCAATCAGCCCCAGCATTTT. This gives the protein CASSTTPYSNQPQHF.

The chain employs TRBV5-1 and TRBJ2-1; D is perhaps TRBD2 (6 bases). The CDR3 consists of 15 residues. Trimming cost V 4 bases and J 2 bases, with 13 bases left between them. Looked up from germline, CDR1 is SGHRS and CDR2 is YFSETQ. The CDR3 spells CASSPAWGAYNEQFF. CDR3 in DNA: TGCGCCAGCAGCCCAGCATGGGGGGCCTACAATGAGCAGTTCTTC. The full variable domain, with the rest looked up from reference TRBV5-1 and TRBJ2-1, is KAGVTQTPRYLIKTRGQQVTLSCSPISGHRSVSWYQQTPGQGLQFLFEYFSETQRNKGNFPGRFSGRQFSNSRSEMNVSTLELGDSALYLCASSPAWGAYNEQFFGPGTRLTVL.

This chain uses TRBV28 with TRBJ2-2; 16 positions match TRBD2. Trimming took 5 bases from V and 4 from J; bases not matched to a gene: 10. The CDR3 covers 19 residues. The V gene's germline CDR1 is MDHEN and CDR2 SYDVKM. CDR3 protein: CASSPPGLAGGPGTGELFF. Here the CDR3 DNA reads TGTGCCAGCAGTCCTCCGGGACTAGCGGGAGGGCCGGGCACCGGGGAGCTGTTTTTT.

This chain links TRBV27 with TRBJ1-1; 8 bases match TRBD1. Per germline, CDR1 MNHEY and CDR2 SMNVEV (reference sequence). This CDR3 comprises 16 residues. The V gene end was trimmed by 7 bases and the J gene end by 1 base; junction bases not matched to a gene: 11. CDR3 in amino acids: CASIRNHRGRNTEAFF. The CDR3 DNA sequence: TGTGCCAGCATTAGAAACCACAGGGGGAGGAACACTGAAGCTTTCTTT.

Only one count was recorded for this clone. The chain employs TRBV30 and TRBJ1-2; 8 bases align to TRBD1. Germline-derived CDR1 and CDR2 are GTSNPN and SVGIG (reference sequence). The J segment lost 8 bases and the V segment lost 4 bases, leaving 9 bases of the junction unmatched. The CDR3 runs 13 residues. The CDR3 spells CAWTRGQGEGYTF. CDR3 DNA sequence: TGTGCCTGGACCAGAGGACAGGGCGAAGGCTACACCTTC.

This clone was found once. The V and J genes are TRBV6-4 and TRBJ2-5, with TRBD1 matching over 8 bases. The J call may be mistaken, given a closer DNA end match to TRBJ2-7. The CDR3 runs to 14 residues. Germline V gene sequence: CDR1 MRHNA, CDR2 SNTAGT. CDR3 sequence (DNA): TGTGCCAGCACTAGATACAGGGGGTTATACGAGCAGTACTTC. This gives the protein CASTRYRGLYEQYF.

The chain couples TRBV29-1 to TRBJ2-2, with 7 bases matching TRBD1. Unmatched junction bases numbered 4, after V lost 4 bases and J lost 2 bases. The CDR3 spans 14 residues. Germline V gene lookup returns CDR1 SQVTM and CDR2 ANQGSEA. Here the CDR3 DNA reads TGCAGCGTTGTAGGGGGCTCCAACACCGGGGAGCTGTTTTTT. Residues: CSVVGGSNTGELFF.

Turning to this clone: The junction departs from the called germline gene at one end, perhaps through a read error. In DNA form, the CDR3 reads TGTGCCAGCTCACCACTACTAGCCGGCCCATCCTTCAATGAGCAGTTCTTC. Protein sequence: CASSPLLAGPSFNEQFF. This chain connects TRBV18 to TRBJ2-1, with D possibly being TRBD2 (6 bases). CDR1 and CDR2 from the germline V gene are KGHSH and LQKENI. CDR3 length equals 17 residues. Variable domain in full (rest from reference TRBV18 and TRBJ2-1): NAGVMQNPRHLVRRRGQEARLRCSPMKGHSHVYWYRQLPEEGLKFMVYLQKENIIDESGMPKERFSAEFPKEGPSILRIQQVVRGDSAAYFCASSPLLAGPSFNEQFFGPGTRLTVL.

CDR3 loop: CASSSGTVSGNTIYF. CDR3 DNA sequence: TGTGCCAGCAGTTCTGGGACAGTCTCTGGAAACACCATATATTTT. The V call is TRBV7-6, the J call TRBJ1-3; TRBD1 agrees at 7 bases. CDR1 and CDR2 (germline): SGHVS, FNYEAQ. The J segment lost 0 bases and the V segment lost 6 bases, leaving 5 bases of the junction unmatched. This CDR3 region has 15 residues.

A few counts support this clone. This chain uses TRBV11-2 with TRBJ2-2; possibly TRBD2 for D (7 bases). This CDR3 is 16 amino acids long. CDR1 and CDR2 from the germline V gene are SGHAT and FQNNGV. Trimming took 6 bases from V and 4 from J, leaving 18 bases between them. The CDR3 here is CASSSGGGASTGELFF. The CDR3 coding sequence is TGTGCCAGCAGTTCAGGTGGGGGGGCGTCCACCGGGGAGCTGTTTTTT. Complete variable domain (other parts from reference TRBV11-2 and TRBJ2-2): EAGVAQSPRYKIIEKRQSVAFWCNPISGHATLYWYQQILGQGPKLLIQFQNNGVVDDSQLPKDRFSAERLKGVDSTLKIQPAKLEDSAVYLCASSSGGGASTGELFFGEGSRLTVL.